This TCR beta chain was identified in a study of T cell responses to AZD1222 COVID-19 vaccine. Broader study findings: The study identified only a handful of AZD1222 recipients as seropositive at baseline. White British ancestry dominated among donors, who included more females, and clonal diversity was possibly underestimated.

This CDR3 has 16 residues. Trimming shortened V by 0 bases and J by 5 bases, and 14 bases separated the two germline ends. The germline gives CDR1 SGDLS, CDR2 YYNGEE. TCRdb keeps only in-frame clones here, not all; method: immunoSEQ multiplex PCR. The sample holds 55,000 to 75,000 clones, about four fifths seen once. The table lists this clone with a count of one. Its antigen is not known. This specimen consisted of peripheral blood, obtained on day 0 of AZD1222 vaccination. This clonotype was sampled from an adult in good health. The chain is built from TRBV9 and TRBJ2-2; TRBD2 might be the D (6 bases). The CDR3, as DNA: TGTGCCAGCAGCGTAGACGGGAGCCGAACAACCGGGGAGCTGTTTTTT. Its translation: CASSVDGSRTTGELFF.